The rows below give T cell receptor beta chains drawn from one sample of a study of tumor-infiltrating lymphocytes in primary liver carcinoma. TCRdb re-derived calls from the multiplex PCR reads in MiXCR, one entry per CDR3 protein. Here the sample spans roughly 200,000 distinct CDR3 sequences, roughly 80% being singletons. The sample comprised tumor tissue from primary liver carcinoma. Receptors were obtained from a man aged 35-49 years with primary liver carcinoma and hepatitis B virus infection. CDR3s include the opening cysteine and the closing phenylalanine or tryptophan. D genes are given only for firm matches. Expanded clones are given a class, and other clones once, few, many or no size at all.

j_gene,v_gene,abundance,d_gene,len,CDR3nt,CDR3aa
TRBJ1-1,TRBV6-6,.,.,13,TGTGCCAGCATTACAGAGGGGACTACTGAAGCTTTCTTT,CASITEGTTEAFF
TRBJ1-1,TRBV29-1,once,.,15,TGCAGGGTTGAAGCGGTGTGGGGAATGAACACTGAAGCTCTCTTT,CRVEAVWGMNTEALF
TRBJ2-7,TRBV6-5,once,.,14,TGTGCCAGCAGTTACGGGAAAGGGGTATACGAACAGTACTTC,CASSYGKGVYEQYF
TRBJ2-1,TRBV30,.,.,13,TGTGCCTGGAGCTCGGGGGATTTCAATGAGCGGTTCTTC,CAWSSGDFNERFF
TRBJ2-7,TRBV29-1,.,.,12,TGCATCGTTGAGTCCGCAGATTACGGGCAGTACTTC,CIVESADYGQYF
TRBJ2-1,TRBV6-2/TRBV6-3,.,.,15,TGTGCCAGCAGTCGACGATTACTAGTGGCCAAAGAGCAGTTCTTC,CASSRRLLVAKEQFF
TRBJ2-1,TRBV11-2,once,.,13,TGTGCCAATAGCTCAGAATTATACAATGAGCAGATCTTC,CANSSELYNEQIF
TRBJ2-1,TRBV29-1,.,.,14,TGCAGTGTTGAATATATCGGGACCTACAATGAGCAGTTCTTC,CSVEYIGTYNEQFF
TRBJ2-6,TRBV5-1,once,.,17,TGCGACAGCAGCTTGGGTGGGACACGGGCTAGGGCCAACGTCCTGACTTTC,CDSSLGGTRARANVLTF
TRBJ2-5,TRBV9,.,TRBD2,16,TGTACCAGCAGCTCGACGACTAGCGCGAGAGGAGGGACCCAGTACTTC,CTSSSTTSARGGTQYF
TRBJ2-3,TRBV29-1,.,TRBD2,14,TGCAGCTTCGTAGCGGGAGGTAAAGGTGACACGCAGTATTTT,CSFVAGGKGDTQYF
TRBJ2-5,TRBV11-2,.,.,15,TGTGCCAGCAGCTTAACGCCCCATGACGGGAAGACCCAGTACTTC,CASSLTPHDGKTQYF
TRBJ1-1,TRBV6-2/TRBV6-3,.,.,13,TGTGCCATCCGACTGAGAGAAAACACTGAAGCTTTCTTT,CAIRLRENTEAFF
TRBJ2-6,TRBV4-3,.,TRBD2,16,TGCGCCAGCAACCAAGCGGGAGAGTTCCGGGCCAACGTCCTGACTTTC,CASNQAGEFRANVLTF
TRBJ2-7,TRBV11-2,.,.,15,TGTGCCCACAGCTTATCGGCAGGGTGTTCCTACGAGCAGTACTTC,CAHSLSAGCSYEQYF
TRBJ2-7,TRBV29-1,.,.,16,TGCAGCGCCATGACATCTGGGACCGGCATTCCCTACGGGCATTACTTC,CSAMTSGTGIPYGHYF
TRBJ2-1,TRBV6-1,.,.,15,TGTGCCAGCAGCGTATCAGGGAGCTCCTACTATGAACAGTTCTTC,CASSVSGSSYYEQFF
TRBJ2-4,TRBV25-1,.,.,16,TGTGCCAGCAGTGAACCGGGGACTCTAGCCAAAAACATTCAGTACTTC,CASSEPGTLAKNIQYF